The 6 T cell receptor beta chains listed next were all sequenced from one sample in a study of control samples from healthy donors and cancer patients. Clones were read by immunoSEQ multiplex PCR, and TCRdb kept only the in-frame ones, dropping some. The sample lists 130,000 to 150,000 clones; roughly 89% were seen once. The material sequenced was blood. The receptors derive from a man aged 25 to 40 in good health.

The gene calls are TRBV28 and TRBJ2-3; 7 bases fit TRBD1. The germline CDR1 and CDR2 sequences are MDHEN and SYDVKM. The junction had 3 bases not matched to a gene; V was cut back by 7 bases and J by 2 bases. CDR3 length: 13 amino acids. CDR3 DNA: TGTGCCAGCATCGACAGGGACACAGATACGCAGTATTTT. Residues: CASIDRDTDTQYF.

The chain recombines TRBV9 with TRBJ2-2; perhaps TRBD2 as D (7 bases). V lost 0 bases and J 5 bases, leaving 17 bases between the germline ends. Looked up from germline, CDR1 is SGDLS and CDR2 is YYNGEE. The CDR3 contains 17 residues. The CDR3 loop reads CASSVVRGAGDTGELFF. CDR3 bases: TGTGCCAGCAGCGTAGTTCGGGGGGCCGGGGATACCGGGGAGCTGTTTTTT.

The chain joins TRBV5-1 to TRBJ2-6; D is undetermined. This CDR3 spans 14 amino acids. Trimming stripped 7 bases from V and 0 bases from J, with 8 bases between. CDR1 SGHRS and CDR2 YFSETQ come from the germline V gene. The CDR3 protein is CASGPVSGANVLTF. The DNA for the CDR3 is TGCGCCAGCGGACCTGTCTCTGGGGCCAACGTCCTGACTTTC.

The rearrangement uses TRBV2 and TRBJ1-2; TRBD1 agrees at 11 bases. CDR1 SNHLY and CDR2 FYNNEI come from the germline V gene. The CDR3 covers 17 residues. V was pared by 9 bases and J by 4 bases, with 16 bases of the junction left unmatched. CDR3 in amino acids: CASMKGGGTGGFYGYTF. The CDR3 DNA is TGTGCCAGTATGAAAGGAGGCGGGACAGGGGGATTCTATGGCTACACCTTC.

This clone was seen just once. This chain links TRBV7-9 with TRBJ2-7, with 7 positions matching TRBD1. V shed 4 bases, J shed 7 bases, and the junction held 7 bases outside the gene matches. CDR1 and CDR2 (germline): SEHNR, FQNEAQ (reference sequence). This CDR3 has 13 amino acids. The CDR3 DNA follows: TGTGCCAGCAGCTCTCGGGACAGTGGTGAGCAGTACTTC. It is translated as CASSSRDSGEQYF.

The rearrangement uses TRBV6-2 or TRBV6-3 and TRBJ1-5, with D perhaps TRBD1 (5 bases). Germline loops: CDR1 MNHEY, CDR2 SVGEGT. The V end was cut by 3 bases, the J end by 0 bases, with 9 bases between. The CDR3 runs 15 residues. Here the CDR3 DNA reads TGTGCCAGCAGTTATCGAGGGGTTAGCAATCAGCCCCAGCATTTT. The encoded protein is CASSYRGVSNQPQHF.